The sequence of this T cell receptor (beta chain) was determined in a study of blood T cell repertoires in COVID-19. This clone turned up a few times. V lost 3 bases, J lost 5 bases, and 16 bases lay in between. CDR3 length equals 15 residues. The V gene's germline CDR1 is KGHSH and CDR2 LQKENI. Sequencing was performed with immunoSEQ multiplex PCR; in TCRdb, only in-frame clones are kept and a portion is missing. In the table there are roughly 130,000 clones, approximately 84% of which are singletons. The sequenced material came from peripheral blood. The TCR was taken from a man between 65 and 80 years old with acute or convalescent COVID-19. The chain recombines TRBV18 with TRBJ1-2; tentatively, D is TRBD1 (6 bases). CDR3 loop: CASSPPGGSQYGYTF. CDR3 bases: TGTGCCAGCTCACCCCCGGGGGGCTCCCAATATGGCTACACCTTC.